Included here is one TCR beta chain sequence, with context. This entry comes from a study of blood T cell repertoires in COVID-19. Assay: immunoSEQ multiplex PCR; the TCRdb copy retains only in-frame clones and omits some. The data show 150,000 to 200,000 clones, roughly 90% seen once. Germline CDR1 reads MNHEY; CDR2 reads SVGEGT. Trimming removed 5 bases at V and 4 bases at J, with 11 bases between. CDR3 size: 14 residues. The TCR comes from a woman between 55 and 75 years old with COVID-19, enrolled during active disease. Sequenced input: peripheral blood. This rearrangement joins TRBV6-2 or TRBV6-3 to TRBJ2-2, with a possible D match to TRBD1 (5 bases). This CDR3 is CASSVGHSTGELFF. The DNA for the CDR3 is TGTGCCAGCAGTGTTGGACACTCCACCGGGGAGCTGTTTTTT.